This T cell receptor (beta chain) originates from a study of blood T cell repertoires in COVID-19. Study context: COVID-19 samples collected from the United States, Italy and Spain covered acute and convalescent phases. T cells, B-cell-depleted T cells, or PBMCs provided the cDNA or gDNA that served as material.

In the original analysis: Cell counts per sample came from amplifying reference gene primers. Profiling relied on immunoSEQ multiplex PCR, and the TCRdb table lists in-frame clones only, not all of them. V, J and clone size derive from that table, while D and trimming were established from the DNA sequence. The table records 250,000 to 300,000 clones, just under 90% of them present only once. This CDR3 region has 19 residues. V lost 1 base, J lost 0 bases, and 6 bases stayed unmatched. Germline-derived CDR1 and CDR2 are MGHRA and YSYEKL. Patients from Seattle were sampled longitudinally, starting during active infection.

The TCR originated in a woman in her forties or fifties with COVID-19, enrolled during active disease. The sequenced sample was peripheral blood. This rearrangement joins TRBV4-1 to TRBJ2-6; 10 positions agree with TRBD1. The CDR3 sequence: CASSQAGQGRTSGANVLTF. DNA of the CDR3: TGCGCCAGCAGCCAAGCGGGACAGGGGAGAACCTCTGGGGCCAACGTCCTGACTTTC.